Below, 17 T cell receptor beta chains from the same sample are listed, as sequenced in a study of blood T cell repertoires in COVID-19. Sequenced by immunoSEQ multiplex PCR; TCRdb stores in-frame clones only, minus some. This sample has about 260,000 clones, with 75% to 95% found just once. Material: peripheral blood. Receptors originate from a person under 35 with COVID-19, enrolled during active disease.

This CDR3 reads CASRWTGEGEKLFF. DNA of the CDR3: TGTGCCAGCAGGTGGACAGGGGAGGGCGAAAAACTGTTTTTT. V and J are TRBV11-2 and TRBJ1-4; the match to TRBD1 covers 9 bases. The germline V gene has CDR1 SGHAT and CDR2 FQNNGV. The V gene end was trimmed by 6 bases and the J gene end by 8 bases; junction bases not matched to a gene: 7. The CDR3 spans 14 residues. Together with reference TRBV11-2 and TRBJ1-4, the CDR3 gives the full variable domain: EAGVAQSPRYKIIEKRQSVAFWCNPISGHATLYWYQQILGQGPKLLIQFQNNGVVDDSQLPKDRFSAERLKGVDSTLKIQPAKLEDSAVYLCASRWTGEGEKLFFGSGTQLSVL.

This clone was observed a single time. The chain carries TRBV7-9 and TRBJ1-5, with TRBD1 matching 9 bases. Germline values: CDR1 SEHNR, CDR2 FQNEAQ (reference sequence). Trimming removed 4 bases from V and 6 bases from J; junction bases left unmatched: 7. This CDR3 comprises 15 residues. DNA of the CDR3: TGTGCCAGCAGCTCAGGACAGGGGAACGGTCAGCCCCAGCATTTT. This encodes CASSSGQGNGQPQHF.

With respect to this clone: The sample contains more than one DNA sequence encoding this CDR3. This chain joins TRBV27 and TRBJ2-7, with 7 bases aligning to TRBD1. V gave up 5 bases and J gave up 3 bases; unmatched junction bases: 1. The CDR3 runs to 12 residues. CDR1 is MNHEY, CDR2 SMNVEV, per germline (reference sequence). DNA of the CDR3: TGTGCCAGCAGTCCAGGGGGCTACGAGCAGTACTTC. Amino acid sequence: CASSPGGYEQYF.

V and J are TRBV15 and TRBJ1-2; D gene unclear. This CDR3 contains 16 residues. Germline-derived CDR1 and CDR2 are LNHNV and YYDKDF (reference sequence). The V end was cut by 1 base, the J end by 3 bases, with 15 bases between. The CDR3 DNA follows: TGTGCCACCAGCAGAGGAGAGGTTATTTTGGACTATGGCTACACCTTC. Protein: CATSRGEVILDYGYTF.

The genes are TRBV2 and TRBJ2-5; D might be TRBD1 (5 bases). Between the trimmed V and J ends, which lost 8 bases and 3 bases, there was a span of 13 bases. Germline V gene data show CDR1 as SNHLY and CDR2 as FYNNEI. This CDR3 has 13 amino acids. The CDR3 nucleotides read TGTGCCAGCTGTACAGGTGGTGAAGAGACCCAGTACTTC. Protein: CASCTGGEETQYF.

The J gene is TRBJ2-1, the V gene TRBV5-1; 11 bases map to TRBD2. The CDR3 contains 16 residues. Germline V CDR1 and CDR2: SGHRS, YFSETQ. V trimming: 3 bases; J trimming: 5 bases; junction bases outside the gene matches: 7. The CDR3 sequence is CASSSIAGGPNNEQFF. CDR3 bases: TGCGCCAGCAGCTCTATAGCGGGAGGGCCTAACAATGAGCAGTTCTTC.

The genes are TRBV5-1 and TRBJ1-6; D is unclear. The V gene lost 4 bases and the J gene lost 6 bases, with 20 bases spanning the gap. This CDR3 spans 17 amino acids. Germline lookup yields CDR1 SGHRS and CDR2 YFSETQ. In nucleotides, the CDR3 is TGCGCCAGCAGCCTCAATCCTACCGGGTCCCTTAATTCACCCCTCCACTTT. It translates to CASSLNPTGSLNSPLHF.

This clone was counted once. This chain joins TRBV2 and TRBJ2-1; 8 nucleotides align to TRBD2. Per germline, CDR1 SNHLY and CDR2 FYNNEI. V gave up 2 bases and J gave up 7 bases; unmatched junction bases: 7. This CDR3 spans 15 amino acids. The CDR3 sequence is CASSESGSFRNEQFF. In DNA, the CDR3 is TGTGCCAGCAGTGAAAGCGGGAGCTTCCGGAATGAGCAGTTCTTC.

This chain links TRBV6-4 with TRBJ2-1; 7 bases agree with TRBD2. CDR1 MRHNA and CDR2 SNTAGT come from the germline V gene. The CDR3 runs to 13 residues. Trimming removed 3 bases from V and 15 bases from J; junction bases left unmatched: 11. The CDR3 loop reads CASSEGAGDRPFF. The CDR3 DNA is TGTGCCAGCAGTGAAGGGGCGGGAGATCGTCCGTTCTTC.

The gene calls are TRBV4-1 and TRBJ1-3, with D perhaps matching TRBD1 (6 bases). CDR1 is MGHRA, CDR2 YSYEKL, per germline. The V and J ends lost 4 bases and 10 bases respectively, with 20 bases between them. CDR3 length: 15 amino acids. CDR3 region: CASSPPGADRRTIYF. The CDR3 DNA sequence: TGCGCCAGCAGCCCTCCAGGGGCGGACCGGAGGACCATATATTTT.

V gene TRBV3-1 (or the pseudogene TRBV3-2) combines with J gene TRBJ2-5, with 7 bases lining up with TRBD1. Germline CDR1 reads LGHDT; CDR2 reads YNNKEL (reference sequence). The CDR3 extends over 15 amino acids. V shed 3 bases and J 6 bases; nucleotides not matched to a gene: 10. The CDR3 protein is CASSQEPTGKQTQYF. In nucleotides, the CDR3 is TGTGCCAGCAGCCAGGAACCGACAGGGAAGCAGACCCAGTACTTC.

The chain employs TRBV19 and TRBJ2-7; no clear D. The CDR3 contains 12 residues. Germline V gene lookup returns CDR1 LNHDA and CDR2 SQIVND (reference sequence). V was shortened by 8 bases and J by 2 bases, with 10 bases between the two germline ends. CDR3 DNA: TGTGCCAGTTCTGACTCCACCTACGAGCAGTACTTC. Its protein is CASSDSTYEQYF.

The chain employs TRBV12-3 or TRBV12-4 and TRBJ2-1; D is unclear. V lost 3 bases and J 3 bases, leaving 6 bases between the germline ends. This CDR3 has 13 amino acids. CDR3 sequence reads: CASSFGGYNEQFF. CDR3 sequence (DNA): TGTGCCAGCAGTTTTGGCGGCTACAATGAGCAGTTCTTC.

In regard to this clone: In the same sample, other DNA sequences code for this CDR3. The genes are TRBV9 and TRBJ1-2, with D possibly matching TRBD1 (5 bases). The germline V gene has CDR1 SGDLS and CDR2 YYNGEE. The CDR3 has 14 amino acids. V was clipped by 0 bases and J by 2 bases, with 8 bases between them. The CDR3 reads CASSVGGSNYGYTF. DNA for the CDR3: TGTGCCAGCAGCGTAGGGGGCAGCAACTATGGCTACACCTTC.

The chain has TRBV4-3 and TRBJ1-6; 9 bases agree with TRBD1. The germline CDR1 and CDR2 sequences are LGHNA and YSLEER. The CDR3 covers 17 residues. With V trimmed by 0 bases and J by 8 bases, 8 bases remained unmatched. The CDR3 sequence: CASSQDRGQGSHSPLHF. The CDR3 nucleotides read TGCGCCAGCAGCCAAGATAGGGGACAGGGCTCCCATTCACCCCTCCACTTT.

This clone was seen more than once but under ten times. The chain combines TRBV2 with TRBJ1-3; weak D call: TRBD1 (5 bases). The CDR3 contains 14 residues. Germline V CDR1 and CDR2: SNHLY, FYNNEI. The V gene lost 10 bases and the J gene lost 0 bases, with 13 bases spanning the gap. The CDR3 here is CATRIQVSGNTIYF. In DNA, the CDR3 is TGTGCCACAAGGATACAGGTCTCTGGAAACACCATATATTTT.

The V call is TRBV4-3, the J call TRBJ2-3; D perhaps matches TRBD2 (5 bases). The CDR3 has 14 amino acids. V lost 1 base to trimming and J lost 2 bases, with 7 bases between them. Germline V lookup: CDR1 LGHNA, CDR2 YSLEER. CDR3 coding DNA: TGCGCCAGCAGCCAAGGAGGGCTCACAGATACGCAGTATTTT. Protein sequence: CASSQGGLTDTQYF.